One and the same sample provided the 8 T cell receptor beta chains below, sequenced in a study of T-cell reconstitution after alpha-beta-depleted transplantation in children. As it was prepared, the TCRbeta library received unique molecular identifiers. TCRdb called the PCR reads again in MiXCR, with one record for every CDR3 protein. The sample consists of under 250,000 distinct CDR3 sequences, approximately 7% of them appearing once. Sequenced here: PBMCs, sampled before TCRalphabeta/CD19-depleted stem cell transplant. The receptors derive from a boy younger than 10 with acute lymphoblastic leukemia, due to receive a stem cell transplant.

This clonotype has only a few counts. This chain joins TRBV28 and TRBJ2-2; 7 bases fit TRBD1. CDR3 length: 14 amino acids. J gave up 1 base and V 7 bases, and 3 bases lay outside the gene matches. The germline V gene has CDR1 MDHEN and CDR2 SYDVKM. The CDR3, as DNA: TGTGCCAGCATAAGGGACAGGAACACCGGGGAGCTGTTTTTT. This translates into CASIRDRNTGELFF.

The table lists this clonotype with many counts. CDR3 sequence (DNA): TGTGCCAGCAGTTTAAGTGGGGACCCCGATACGCAGTATTTT. Residues: CASSLSGDPDTQYF. V usage is TRBV12-3 or TRBV12-4 and J usage is TRBJ2-3, with D tentatively TRBD1 or TRBD2 (5 bases each). The CDR3 runs to 14 residues. Trimming shortened V by 2 bases and J by 6 bases, and 12 bases separated the two germline ends.

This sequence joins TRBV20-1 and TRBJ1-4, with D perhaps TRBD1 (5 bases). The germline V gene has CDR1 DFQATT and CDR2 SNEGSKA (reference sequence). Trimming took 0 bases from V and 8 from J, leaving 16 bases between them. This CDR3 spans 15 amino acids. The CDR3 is CSARDGFTQGEKLFF. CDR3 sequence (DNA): TGCAGTGCTAGAGATGGCTTCACCCAGGGCGAAAAACTGTTTTTT.

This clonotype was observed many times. CDR3 DNA: TGTGCCAGCAGCCGAGGGCAGGGGGACATATCTAACTATGGCTACACCTTC. Protein: CASSRGQGDISNYGYTF. The genes are TRBV7-9 and TRBJ1-2; 7 nucleotides match TRBD1. The CDR3 sequence is 17 residues long. V was pared by 5 bases and J by 0 bases, with 12 bases of the junction left unmatched. Germline CDR1 reads SEHNR; CDR2 reads FQNEAQ (reference sequence).

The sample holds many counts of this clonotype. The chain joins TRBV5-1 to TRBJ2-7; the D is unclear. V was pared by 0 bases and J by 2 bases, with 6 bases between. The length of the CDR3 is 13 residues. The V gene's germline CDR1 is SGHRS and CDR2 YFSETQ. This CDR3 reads CASSLETPYEQYF. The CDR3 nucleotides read TGCGCCAGCAGCTTGGAAACCCCCTACGAGCAGTACTTC.

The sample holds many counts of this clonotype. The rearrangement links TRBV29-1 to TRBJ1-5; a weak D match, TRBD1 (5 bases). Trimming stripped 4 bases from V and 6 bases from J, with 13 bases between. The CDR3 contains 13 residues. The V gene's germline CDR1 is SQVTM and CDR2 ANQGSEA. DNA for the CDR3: TGCAGCGTTGTCGGGGACCTAGGTCAGCCCCAGCATTTT. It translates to CSVVGDLGQPQHF.

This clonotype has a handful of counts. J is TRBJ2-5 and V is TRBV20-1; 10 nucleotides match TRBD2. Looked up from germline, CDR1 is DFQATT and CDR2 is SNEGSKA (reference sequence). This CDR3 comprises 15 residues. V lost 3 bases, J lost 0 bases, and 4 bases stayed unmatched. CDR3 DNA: TGCAGTGCTAGTGGAGCGGGGGGGGACCAAGAGACCCAGTACTTC. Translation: CSASGAGGDQETQYF.

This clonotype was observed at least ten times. CDR3 loop: CASSLVVHNTDTQYF. The CDR3 DNA follows: TGTGCCAGCAGCTTAGTCGTTCATAACACAGATACGCAGTATTTT. J is TRBJ2-3 and V is TRBV11-2, with D unclear. The CDR3 sequence is 15 residues long. The germline V gene encodes CDR1 SGHAT and CDR2 FQNNGV. Trimming left V 1 base short and J 2 bases short, with 10 bases between.